One T cell receptor (beta chain) is described in this entry. The antigen is not known. An end of the junction does not agree with germline; a read error may underlie this. The sample is drawn from a study of blood T cells in healthy people across ages. Per sample, no less than 6 micrograms of total RNA were extracted. Alongside a J-beta primer mix, a sample-barcoded 5' primer served in a second PCR lasting roughly 7 to 11 cycles. A single record per CDR3 protein comes from TCRdb applying MiXCR to the 5' RACE reads. The sample shows some 1.6 million distinct CDR3 sequences, roughly 32% of them seen only once. Germline loops: CDR1 WSHSY, CDR2 SAAADI. The CDR3 extends over 14 amino acids. Study results and caveats: Getting older went along with TCR beta diversity per million T cells dropping roughly linearly.

This clonotype originated in a young woman in good health. Input material: blood. The gene calls are TRBV10-2 and TRBJ2-3, with D perhaps being TRBD1 or TRBD2 (5 bases each). CDR3 nucleotides: TGCACCAGCAGAGAGGGACGATCGGGTGATACGCAGTATTTT. Translating it yields CTSREGRSGDTQYF.